This entry describes one TCR beta chain. These data originate in a study of CD8+ T cells in alopecia areata. Looking at the study overall: Patients received oral tofacitinib, 5 to 10 mg twice daily, for moderate-to-severe alopecia areata. Tofacitinib lasted 6 to 18 months, then 6 months off drug.

Treatment defined: oral pan-JAK inhibitor, 5-10 mg twice daily. Obtained from alopecia areata patients were lesional scalp punch biopsies along with peripheral blood. V dropped 4 bases and J dropped 0 bases, with 13 bases sitting between them. Germline CDR1 is SGHRS and CDR2 is YFSETQ. This CDR3 has 16 residues. Isolated RNA was reverse transcribed into cDNA used as the sequencing template. TCRdb's copy holds only in-frame clones and misses some; the assay was immunoSEQ multiplex PCR. The sample holds under 20,000 clones; around 60% are singletons and the top ten take roughly 8%. This receptor was obtained from a human donor with alopecia areata. The chain has TRBV5-1 and TRBJ1-4; perhaps TRBD1 as D (6 bases). Here the sequenced sample was skin, taken at week 4, from a patient treated with tofacitinib. DNA of the CDR3: TGCGCCAGCAGCCCCATGGCAGGGGCAACTAATGAAAAACTGTTTTTT. Its translation: CASSPMAGATNEKLFF.